A selection of T cell receptor beta chains follows, all from one sample in a study of T cell changes during pregnancy in multiple sclerosis. The method was immunoSEQ multiplex PCR; TCRdb's version includes in-frame clones alone and lacks a portion of them. The data hold about 69,000 clones, with roughly nine tenths observed a single time. The input for sequencing was peripheral blood, taken before pregnancy. The receptors here all came from a female donor with multiple sclerosis, enrolled in a pregnancy study. Each CDR3 is given with its conserved first and last residue. D genes are given only for firm matches. Part of the rows lack a size; the others show once, few, many or a class for expanded clones.

>NA|TRBV30|NA|TRBJ1-1
CAWSDRVGTEAFF
TGTGCCTGGAGTGACAGGGTGGGGACTGAAGCTTTCTTT
>NA|TRBV7-9|NA|TRBJ2-7
CASSSEKTYEQYF
TGTGCCAGCAGTTCCGAGAAGACCTACGAGCAGTACTTC
>NA|TRBV5-6|NA|TRBJ2-3
CASSQIYVLRRRLDTQYF
TGTGCCAGCAGTCAAATCTACGTGCTCCGGAGGAGATTGGATACGCAGTATTTT
>TRBD1|TRBV29-1|once|TRBJ2-1
CSGSRGTGHNEQFF
TGCAGCGGATCGAGGGGGACAGGACACAATGAGCAGTTCTTC
>TRBD1|TRBV7-2|NA|TRBJ2-7
CASSPRQGAGYEQYF
TGTGCCAGCAGCCCTCGACAGGGGGCGGGCTACGAGCAGTACTTC
>TRBD2|TRBV5-4|NA|TRBJ2-4
CASSLGSSGKVNIQYF
TGTGCCAGCAGCTTGGGTTCTAGCGGGAAGGTAAACATTCAGTACTTC
>TRBD1|TRBV2|few|TRBJ1-2
CASRDGTGAEGYTF
TGTGCCAGCAGGGACGGGACAGGCGCTGAAGGCTACACCTTC
>TRBD2|TRBV4-2|NA|TRBJ2-3
CASSPGEREGPDTQYF
TGTGCCAGCAGCCCTGGAGAGCGGGAGGGCCCAGATACGCAGTATTTT
>NA|TRBV2|NA|TRBJ1-2
CASKPGKASGYTF
TGTGCCAGCAAGCCAGGGAAGGCATCTGGCTACACCTTC
>NA|TRBV4-2|NA|TRBJ1-5
CASSQVSDRNQPQHF
TGTGCCAGCAGCCAAGTCTCAGACAGAAATCAGCCCCAGCATTTT
>NA|TRBV18|NA|TRBJ2-7
CASSPQGLTGIYEQYF
TGTGCCAGCTCACCTCAAGGGTTAACAGGGATCTACGAGCAGTACTTC
>TRBD1|TRBV4-1|NA|TRBJ1-2
CASRHFPSRDRAMGGYTF
TGCGCCAGCAGGCATTTCCCGTCCCGGGACAGGGCGATGGGAGGCTACACCTTC
>NA|TRBV7-2|NA|TRBJ1-2
CASSFRGDNYGYTF
TGTGCCAGCAGCTTTCGCGGAGATAACTATGGCTACACCTTC